The 25 T cell receptor beta chains in this list originate from one sample, sequenced in a study of Graves' ophthalmopathy and Graves' hyperthyroidism. The TCR beta CDR3 regions underwent amplification from RNA transcripts. HTBI-primed RT-PCR formed the first round, and a multiplex PCR formed the second. Via MiXCR, TCRdb re-called the multiplex PCR reads, giving one row per CDR3 protein. The sample lists 200,000 to 250,000 distinct CDR3 sequences; roughly 21% were seen once. Input material: peripheral blood. Receptors originate from a woman in her 50s with Graves' ophthalmopathy.

The rearrangement links TRBV11-1 to TRBJ2-5; 11 bases are a match to TRBD2. CDR1 is SGHAT, CDR2 FQDESV, per germline (reference sequence). Germline trimming cut 4 bases from V and 1 base from J; bases unmatched to any gene: 8. The CDR3 has 17 amino acids. The CDR3 region has the DNA TGTGCCAGCAGCTCCCCGGGACTAGCGGACTTCCAAGAGACCCAGTACTTC. Its translation is CASSSPGLADFQETQYF.

The V and J genes are TRBV7-9 and TRBJ2-7; 9 bases map to TRBD1. Germline-derived CDR1 and CDR2 are SEHNR and FQNEAQ (reference sequence). The ends lost 6 bases at V and 2 bases at J; junction bases unmatched: 8. The CDR3 spans 15 residues. In DNA form, the CDR3 reads TGTGCCAGCAGTTTCTACGGACAGGGGACCTACGAGCAGTACTTC. Amino acid sequence: CASSFYGQGTYEQYF.

The chain employs TRBV7-9 and TRBJ1-2, with D maybe TRBD1 (5 bases). V lost 5 bases and J lost 8, with 21 bases in between. This CDR3 spans 15 amino acids. The germline gives CDR1 SEHNR, CDR2 FQNEAQ (reference sequence). CDR3 bases: TGTGCCAGCAGCACCCCCCTGGCAGGGTCGGGAGGCTACACCTTC. Protein product: CASSTPLAGSGGYTF.

The J gene is TRBJ2-5, the V gene TRBV24-1; 9 nucleotides line up with TRBD2. Germline CDR1 is KGHDR and CDR2 is SFDVKD. The CDR3 is 15 amino acids. The J segment lost 3 bases and the V segment lost 4 bases, leaving 5 bases of the junction unmatched. The CDR3 DNA sequence: TGTGCCACCAGTGAAAGGAGCGGGAGGAAAGAGACCCAGTACTTC. This sequence encodes CATSERSGRKETQYF.

This clonotype appeared many times. V usage is TRBV20-1 and J usage is TRBJ2-6, with a weak D call TRBD1 (6 bases). Germline V gives CDR1 DFQATT, CDR2 SNEGSKA (reference sequence). The CDR3 runs to 15 residues. V gave up 3 bases and J gave up 4 bases, with 13 bases separating them. This CDR3 reads CSASYTGTGANVLTF. The CDR3 DNA is TGCAGTGCTAGTTACACAGGGACCGGGGCCAACGTCCTGACTTTC.

There are many counts of this clonotype. J is TRBJ1-5 and V is TRBV5-1, with 7 positions matching TRBD1. J lost 7 bases, V lost 0 bases, and 7 bases had no gene match. Germline CDR1 reads SGHRS; CDR2 reads YFSETQ. This CDR3 is built from 15 residues. The CDR3 is CASSLAGGGIQPQHF. The DNA for the CDR3 is TGCGCCAGCAGCTTGGCAGGGGGTGGAATCCAGCCCCAGCATTTT.

This clonotype was detected many times. The chain carries TRBV7-2 and TRBJ2-7, with 9 bases fitting TRBD2. Germline V CDR1 and CDR2: SGHTA, FQGNSA. The length of the CDR3 is 14 residues. V trimming: 6 bases; J trimming: 5 bases; junction bases outside the gene matches: 8. CDR3 region: CASSLRREGNEQYF. CDR3 bases: TGTGCCAGCAGTCTAAGGCGGGAGGGGAACGAGCAGTACTTC.

The V call is TRBV7-8, the J call TRBJ2-5; D might be TRBD2 (5 bases). Trimming removed 2 bases from V and 5 bases from J, with 15 bases in between. The CDR3 is 15 residues long. Germline V gene data show CDR1 as SGHVS and CDR2 as FQNEAQ. The CDR3 sequence: CASSLRLGEAETQYF. In DNA, the CDR3 is TGTGCCAGCAGCTTAAGGCTCGGGGAAGCGGAGACCCAGTACTTC.

This clonotype has a count of ten or more. This chain connects TRBV15 to TRBJ1-6, with unresolved D. Per the germline V gene, CDR1 is LNHNV and CDR2 is YYDKDF (reference sequence). This CDR3 contains 13 residues. V lost 0 bases and J 9 bases, leaving 6 bases between the germline ends. In nucleotides, the CDR3 is TGTGCCACCAGCAGAGATCCGGGTTCACCCCTCCACTTT. Encoded protein: CATSRDPGSPLHF. Full variable domain (missing parts from reference TRBV15 and TRBJ1-6): DAMVIQNPRYQVTQFGKPVTLSCSQTLNHNVMYWYQQKSSQAPKLLFHYYDKDFNNEADTPDNFQSRRPNTSFCFLDIRSPGLGDTAMYLCATSRDPGSPLHFGNGTRLTVT.

The chain carries TRBV24-1 and TRBJ2-5; D is unclear. V was pared by 11 bases and J by 2 bases, with 14 bases between. Germline CDR1 and CDR2: KGHDR and SFDVKD. The CDR3 length is 13 residues. CDR3 DNA: TGTGCCAACACATCCCGCGATCAAGAGACCCAGTACTTC. It encodes CANTSRDQETQYF.

This clonotype occurred many times. The rearrangement uses TRBV29-1 and TRBJ2-5; D is undetermined. V was cut by 5 bases and J by 5 bases, with 9 bases left in between. The CDR3 runs 11 residues. In germline, CDR1 is SQVTM, CDR2 ANQGSEA. The CDR3 reads CSVPLAETQYF. CDR3 nucleotide sequence: TGCAGCGTTCCGCTCGCCGAGACCCAGTACTTC.

This clonotype turned up a few times. The chain links TRBV20-1 to TRBJ1-2; 8 bases align to TRBD1. From germline, CDR1 is DFQATT and CDR2 SNEGSKA (reference sequence). The CDR3 consists of 14 residues. V shed 5 bases and J 7 bases; nucleotides not matched to a gene: 12. The CDR3, as DNA: TGCAGTGCTGAGAGGGACAGGAGTTTCGTTGGCTACACCTTC. Translated: CSAERDRSFVGYTF.

This clonotype was counted many times. J is TRBJ2-5 and V is TRBV19; 16 bases map to TRBD2. This CDR3 is built from 17 residues. The junction had 9 bases not matched to a gene; V was cut back by 4 bases and J by 7 bases. Germline V gene data show CDR1 as LNHDA and CDR2 as SQIVND (reference sequence). The CDR3 region has the DNA TGTGCCAGTAGTAGATCCGGGACTAGCGGGAGGGGGGTGACCCAGTACTTC. Its translation is CASSRSGTSGRGVTQYF.

Many counts were recorded for this clonotype. V usage is TRBV7-9 and J usage is TRBJ2-4; tentative D call: TRBD1 (6 bases). V was shortened by 0 bases and J by 11 bases, with 14 bases between the two germline ends. This CDR3 region has 14 residues. CDR1 and CDR2 (germline): SEHNR, FQNEAQ (reference sequence). DNA of the CDR3: TGTGCCAGCAGCTTAGCTGAGGGTACAGGGCTTCAGTACTTC. Its protein is CASSLAEGTGLQYF.

This clonotype was detected many times. V gene TRBV7-6 combines with J gene TRBJ2-7; 7 bases map to TRBD2. Germline CDR1 reads SGHVS; CDR2 reads FNYEAQ. With V trimmed by 2 bases and J by 7 bases, 11 bases remained unmatched. The CDR3 totals 15 residues. The CDR3 nucleotides are TGTGCCAGCAGCTTACAGGCTAGCGGACAAGAGGAGCAGTACTTC. It translates to CASSLQASGQEEQYF.

This clonotype has more than one count but fewer than ten. V and J are TRBV7-9 and TRBJ2-7; TRBD2 matches 8 bases. V shed 6 bases and J 3 bases; nucleotides not matched to a gene: 7. In germline, CDR1 is SEHNR, CDR2 FQNEAQ (reference sequence). This CDR3 contains 14 residues. CDR3 amino acids: CASRPGLGLYEQYF. The CDR3 DNA sequence: TGTGCCAGCAGGCCGGGACTAGGTCTCTACGAGCAGTACTTC.

This clonotype was detected ten times or more. The chain has TRBV29-1 and TRBJ2-7; D call uncertain. CDR1 is SQVTM and CDR2 is ANQGSEA in the germline V gene. Trimming cost V 0 bases and J 6 bases, with 3 bases left between them. The CDR3 runs 10 residues. The CDR3 coding sequence is TGCAGCGTTGAAGAGGGCGAGCAGTACTTC. This gives the protein CSVEEGEQYF.

In its sample, this clonotype was seen many times. The chain combines TRBV28 with TRBJ1-2; D remains unclear. Per the germline V gene, CDR1 is MDHEN and CDR2 is SYDVKM. The CDR3 is 12 amino acids. With 3 bases removed from V and 5 bases from J, the gap between germline ends came to 7 bases. The CDR3 region is CASSLTTYGYTF. The CDR3 DNA reads TGTGCCAGCAGTTTGACAACTTATGGCTACACCTTC.

This clonotype was recorded many times. The V and J genes are TRBV9 and TRBJ2-5; 13 nucleotides line up with TRBD2. There are 18 residues in the CDR3. CDR1 and CDR2 from the germline V gene are SGDLS and YYNGEE. J lost 2 bases, V lost 4 bases, and 11 bases had no gene match. The CDR3 loop reads CASSLGLAGISGQETQYF. The CDR3 region has the DNA TGTGCCAGCAGCTTGGGACTAGCGGGGATTTCGGGGCAAGAGACCCAGTACTTC.

This clonotype was seen at least ten times. V gene TRBV6-1 combines with J gene TRBJ2-3; D is possibly TRBD2 (6 bases). The ends were cut back, 8 bases at V and 3 bases at J, with 12 bases in the middle. The CDR3 has 13 residues. The germline CDR1 and CDR2 sequences are MNHNS and SASEGT. The CDR3 loop reads CASAEGFTDTQYF. As DNA, the CDR3 is TGTGCCAGCGCGGAGGGATTTACAGATACGCAGTATTTT.

This clonotype has ten or more counts. The gene calls are TRBV2 and TRBJ1-5; D is undetermined. This CDR3 region has 12 residues. V was pared by 8 bases and J by 6 bases, with 11 bases between. CDR1 SNHLY and CDR2 FYNNEI come from the germline V gene. The CDR3 protein is CASSDVIQPQHF. CDR3 in DNA: TGTGCCAGCTCTGACGTTATTCAGCCCCAGCATTTT.

The chain recombines TRBV6-1 with TRBJ1-2; D gene ambiguous. V gave up 2 bases and J gave up 8 bases, with 9 bases separating them. The CDR3 consists of 12 residues. Germline V gives CDR1 MNHNS, CDR2 SASEGT. CDR3 sequence reads: CASSERGFGYTF. The CDR3 bases are TGTGCCAGCAGTGAACGGGGTTTCGGCTACACCTTC.

This clonotype was observed many times. The chain is built from TRBV6-1 and TRBJ2-2, with 12 positions matching TRBD2. This CDR3 is built from 16 residues. The J segment lost 3 bases and the V segment lost 7 bases, leaving 6 bases of the junction unmatched. CDR1 MNHNS and CDR2 SASEGT come from the germline V gene. CDR3: CASTTSGRGYTGELFF. As DNA, the CDR3 is TGTGCCAGCACGACTAGCGGGAGAGGGTACACCGGGGAGCTGTTTTTT.

This clonotype showed up just a few times. The CDR3 spells CASTSRGGTLYQETQYF. CDR3 nucleotides: TGTGCCAGCACCTCCCGGGGGGGAACCCTCTACCAAGAGACCCAGTACTTC. The V and J genes are TRBV6-2 or TRBV6-3 and TRBJ2-5; 8 bases map to TRBD2. The V segment lost 7 bases and the J segment 0 bases; nucleotides outside the gene matches: 13. Germline V gene sequence: CDR1 MNHEY, CDR2 SVGEGT. The CDR3 runs to 17 residues.

The CDR3 region is CASSQVISGETQYF. CDR3 bases: TGTGCCAGCAGCCAAGTTATAAGCGGCGAGACCCAGTACTTC. The chain recombines TRBV3-1 with TRBJ2-5; a weak D match, TRBD2 (5 bases). CDR3 size: 14 residues. The germline V and J ends were trimmed by 1 base and 5 bases, with 11 bases remaining between them. Germline V gene lookup returns CDR1 LGHDT and CDR2 YNNKEL (reference sequence).